The clone carrying this T cell receptor (beta chain) was recorded many times. Its matching antigen is unknown. At one end the junction does not follow the germline gene, possibly because of a read error. From the RT-PCR reads, TCRdb called clonotypes with MiXCR, one entry per CDR3 protein. This sample has hundreds of thousands of distinct CDR3 sequences, with approximately 17% found just once. The data were obtained in a study of response to subunit inactivated influenza vaccine. Study-wide points: Each seasonal influenza vaccination, the authors suggested, recruits few new T cells.

The TCR comes from a man aged 45 to 70 who received an inactivated influenza vaccine. Specimen: CD4+ T cells sorted from PBMCs, collected around 25 months after vaccination.

The CDR3 nucleotides are TGCAGCGTTGAAAGGGGGGTCCCACTTAGGATCTTC. Translation: CSVERGVPLRIF. The J gene is TRBJ2-1, the V gene TRBV29-1; D might be TRBD1 or TRBD2, each matching 6 bases. Germline CDR1 and CDR2: SQVTM and ANQGSEA. The CDR3 runs to 12 residues.